A single T cell receptor (beta chain) is shown here with its context. These data come from a study of blood T cell repertoires in COVID-19. For the study at large: Collection of acute and convalescent COVID-19 samples took place in the United States, Italy and Spain. T cells, B-cell-depleted T cells, or PBMCs supplied cDNA or gDNA.

In the study's own analysis: Estimation of nucleated cell counts was performed using reference gene primer amplification. Only in-frame clones appear in the TCRdb table, and some are missing; sequencing was by immunoSEQ multiplex PCR. V and J calls and clone size follow that table, whereas D and trimming were derived from the DNA. The profile shows 150,000 to 200,000 clones, 74% of them singletons. There are 14 residues in the CDR3. V gave up 1 base and J gave up 5 bases, with 9 bases separating them. Germline loops: CDR1 LNHDA, CDR2 SQIVND (reference sequence). This clonotype originated in a woman of 80 years or more with acute or convalescent COVID-19. Sequencing was carried out using peripheral blood. The chain carries TRBV19 and TRBJ1-5, with a weak D call TRBD1 (6 bases). CDR3 bases: TGTGCCAGTAGTATAGGGCACAGGGATCAGCCCCAGCATTTT. Translating it yields CASSIGHRDQPQHF.